This T cell receptor (beta chain) was retrieved from a study of primary melanoma T cells and metastatic recurrence. Study at large: These T2 to T4 primary melanomas had thickness greater than 1 mm. Whole-study findings and limits: A T-cell-mediated antitumor response in primary melanoma was only suggested.

The data were produced by immunoSEQ multiplex PCR, yet TCRdb's version contains in-frame clones alone and is incomplete. The sample yields a few hundred clones, around 75% seen once. V lost 0 bases, J lost 2 bases, and 10 bases lay in between. The CDR3 is 15 amino acids. The V gene's germline CDR1 is SGDLS and CDR2 YYNGEE. Of note for this clone: What it binds is not known.

The sample was melanoma tumor tissue. The J gene is TRBJ2-3, the V gene TRBV9; D gene uncertain. This TCR was sampled from a human donor with melanoma. The CDR3 DNA reads as TGTGCCAGCAGCGTAGGGGTTTTACCCACAGATACGCAGTATTTT. Protein sequence: CASSVGVLPTDTQYF. The complete variable domain, with remaining parts taken from reference TRBV9 and TRBJ2-3, reads DSGVTQTPKHLITATGQRVTLRCSPRSGDLSVYWYQQSLDQGLQFLIQYYNGEERAKGNILERFSAQQFPDLHSELNLSSLELGDSALYFCASSVGVLPTDTQYFGPGTRLTVL.